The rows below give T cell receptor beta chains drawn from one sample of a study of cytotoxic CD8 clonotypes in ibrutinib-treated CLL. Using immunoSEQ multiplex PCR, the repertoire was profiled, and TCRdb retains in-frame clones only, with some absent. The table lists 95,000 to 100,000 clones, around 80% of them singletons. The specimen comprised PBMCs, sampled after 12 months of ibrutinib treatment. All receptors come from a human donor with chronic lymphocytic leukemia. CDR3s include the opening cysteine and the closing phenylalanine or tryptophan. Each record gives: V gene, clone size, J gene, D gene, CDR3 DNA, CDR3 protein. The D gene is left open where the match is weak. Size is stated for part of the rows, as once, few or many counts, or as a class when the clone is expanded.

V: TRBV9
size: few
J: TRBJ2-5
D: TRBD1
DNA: TGTGCCAGCAGCGTTTTTCAGGGGGCAGAGACCCAGTACTTC
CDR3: CASSVFQGAETQYF

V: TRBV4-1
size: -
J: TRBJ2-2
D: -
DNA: TGCGCCAGCAGCCCGGGACTGAAGTTAACCGGGGAGCTGTTTTTT
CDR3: CASSPGLKLTGELFF

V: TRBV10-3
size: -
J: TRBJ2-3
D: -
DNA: TGTGCCCTACGGACCTCCGCTACAGATACGCAGTATTTT
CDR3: CALRTSATDTQYF

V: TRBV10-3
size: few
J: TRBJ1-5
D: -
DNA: TGTGCCATCAGTGAGTCAGGAGGTTATAGCAATCAGCCCCAGCATTTT
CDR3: CAISESGGYSNQPQHF

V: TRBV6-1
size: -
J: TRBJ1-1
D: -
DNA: TGTGCCAGCGCGTGGGTAGGGACTGAAGCTTTCTTT
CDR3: CASAWVGTEAFF

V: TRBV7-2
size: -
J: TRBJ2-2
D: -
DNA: TGTGCCAGCAGAATTTCCGGGGGGCTCGGCACCGGGGAGCTGTTTTTT
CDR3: CASRISGGLGTGELFF

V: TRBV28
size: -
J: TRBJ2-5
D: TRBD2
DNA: TGTGCCAGCAGGGAGGGACTACTTCAAGAGACCCAGTACTTC
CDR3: CASREGLLQETQYF

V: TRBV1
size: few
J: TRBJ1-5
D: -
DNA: TGCACCAGCAGCCGGGGGGACAGGGGTCCGTATAGCAATCAGCCCCAGCATTTT
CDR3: CTSSRGDRGPYSNQPQHF

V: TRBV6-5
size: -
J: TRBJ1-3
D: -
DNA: TGTGCCAGCAGTTACAGGGCCAGCTCTGGAAACACCATATATTTT
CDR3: CASSYRASSGNTIYF

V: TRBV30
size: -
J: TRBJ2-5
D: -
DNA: TGTGCCTGGGGGAGGGGGCGGGCCCAAGAGACCCAGTACTTC
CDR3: CAWGRGRAQETQYF

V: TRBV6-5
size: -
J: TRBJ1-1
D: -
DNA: TGTGCCAGCAGTTACTCGGGGAAAGCTTTCTTT
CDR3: CASSYSGKAFF

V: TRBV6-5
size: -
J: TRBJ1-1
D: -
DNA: TGTGCCAGCAGTTCCCGGACACCTGTGAACACTGAAGCTTTCTTT
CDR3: CASSSRTPVNTEAFF

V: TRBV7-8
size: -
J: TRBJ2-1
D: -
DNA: TGTGCCAGCAGCTTATTCGGGGCGAGTCTTAGAAATGAGCAGTTCTTC
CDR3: CASSLFGASLRNEQFF

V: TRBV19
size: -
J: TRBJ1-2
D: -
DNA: TGTGCCAGTAGTATGGAGGGCCTCCATAACTATGGCTACACCTTC
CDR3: CASSMEGLHNYGYTF

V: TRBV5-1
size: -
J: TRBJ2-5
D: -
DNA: TGCGCCAGCACCCATACGACGGGGGCTGGAGAGACCCAGTACTTC
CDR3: CASTHTTGAGETQYF

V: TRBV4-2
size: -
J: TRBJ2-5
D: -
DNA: TGTGCCAGCAGCCAACGGGACGGCTTCCAAGAGACCCAGTACTTC
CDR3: CASSQRDGFQETQYF

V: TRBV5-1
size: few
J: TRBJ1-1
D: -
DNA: TGCGCCAGCAGCCCCGATGGGGGGAGTTACACTGAAGCTTTCTTT
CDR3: CASSPDGGSYTEAFF

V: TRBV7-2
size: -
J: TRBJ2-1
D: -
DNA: TGTGCCAGCAGCTTACTTACGGGTACCTACAATGAGCAGTTCTTC
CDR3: CASSLLTGTYNEQFF

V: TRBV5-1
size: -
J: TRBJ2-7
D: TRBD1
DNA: TGCGCCAGCAGCTTGGGAGGGACAGCGGACTACGAGCAGTACTTC
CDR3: CASSLGGTADYEQYF

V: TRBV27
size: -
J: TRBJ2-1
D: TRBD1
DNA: TGTGCCAGCAGCCGCGAGGCGGACAGGCGAGCGTCCTACAATGAGCAGTTCTTC
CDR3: CASSREADRRASYNEQFF

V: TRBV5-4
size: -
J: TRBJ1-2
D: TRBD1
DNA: TGTGCCAGCAGCTTGGTTCCGGGACAGGGTTATGGCTACACCTTC
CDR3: CASSLVPGQGYGYTF

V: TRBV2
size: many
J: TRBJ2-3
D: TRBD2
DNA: TGTGCCAGCAGTGTGAATAGCGGGGAGTTCACAGATACGCAGTATTTT
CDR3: CASSVNSGEFTDTQYF

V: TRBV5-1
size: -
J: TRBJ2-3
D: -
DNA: TGCGCCAGCAGCTTGGATCCGGGGAGCACAGATACGCAGTATTTT
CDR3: CASSLDPGSTDTQYF

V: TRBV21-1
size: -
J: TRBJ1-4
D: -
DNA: TGTGCCAGCACCACAGGGGGCGCTGAAAAACTGTTTTTT
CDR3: CASTTGGAEKLFF

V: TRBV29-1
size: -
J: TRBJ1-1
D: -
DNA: TGCAGCGTTGTTACAGGAACCAACCCCGAAGCTTTCTTT
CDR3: CSVVTGTNPEAFF

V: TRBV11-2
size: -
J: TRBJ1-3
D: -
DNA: TGTGCCAGCAGCTTAGCTGGCCACGCTGGAAACACCATATATTTT
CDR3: CASSLAGHAGNTIYF

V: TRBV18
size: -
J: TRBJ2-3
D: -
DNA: TGTGCCAGCTCAGAAGCGGCTAGCACAGATACGCAGTATTTT
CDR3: CASSEAASTDTQYF

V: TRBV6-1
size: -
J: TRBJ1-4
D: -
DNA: TGTGCCAGCAGTGAAGGCCTCGAAAAACTGTTTTTT
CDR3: CASSEGLEKLFF

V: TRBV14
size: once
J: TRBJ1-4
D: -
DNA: TGTGCCAGCAGCCAACGAATGACATTTTCAGCTAATGAAAAACTGTTTTTT
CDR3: CASSQRMTFSANEKLFF